This T cell receptor (beta chain) was identified in a study of blood T cell repertoires in COVID-19. Source study methods: Reference gene primer amplification in the assay estimated nucleated cell counts. Sequencing was performed with immunoSEQ multiplex PCR; in TCRdb, only in-frame clones are kept and a portion is missing. That table is the source of V, J and clone size, and D and trimming were worked out from the DNA. This table has about 78,000 clones, 86% appearing once. The ends lost 5 bases at V and 1 base at J; junction bases unmatched: 5. The CDR3 spans 15 residues. The V gene's germline CDR1 is MNHEY and CDR2 SMNVEV (reference sequence).

This TCR derives from a woman aged 60-75 years with acute or convalescent COVID-19. Sequenced material: peripheral blood. This chain connects TRBV27 to TRBJ1-2, with 9 bases aligning to TRBD1. The CDR3 region is CASSDRTGDNYGYTF. In nucleotides, the CDR3 is TGTGCCAGCAGTGATAGGACAGGGGATAACTATGGCTACACCTTC.